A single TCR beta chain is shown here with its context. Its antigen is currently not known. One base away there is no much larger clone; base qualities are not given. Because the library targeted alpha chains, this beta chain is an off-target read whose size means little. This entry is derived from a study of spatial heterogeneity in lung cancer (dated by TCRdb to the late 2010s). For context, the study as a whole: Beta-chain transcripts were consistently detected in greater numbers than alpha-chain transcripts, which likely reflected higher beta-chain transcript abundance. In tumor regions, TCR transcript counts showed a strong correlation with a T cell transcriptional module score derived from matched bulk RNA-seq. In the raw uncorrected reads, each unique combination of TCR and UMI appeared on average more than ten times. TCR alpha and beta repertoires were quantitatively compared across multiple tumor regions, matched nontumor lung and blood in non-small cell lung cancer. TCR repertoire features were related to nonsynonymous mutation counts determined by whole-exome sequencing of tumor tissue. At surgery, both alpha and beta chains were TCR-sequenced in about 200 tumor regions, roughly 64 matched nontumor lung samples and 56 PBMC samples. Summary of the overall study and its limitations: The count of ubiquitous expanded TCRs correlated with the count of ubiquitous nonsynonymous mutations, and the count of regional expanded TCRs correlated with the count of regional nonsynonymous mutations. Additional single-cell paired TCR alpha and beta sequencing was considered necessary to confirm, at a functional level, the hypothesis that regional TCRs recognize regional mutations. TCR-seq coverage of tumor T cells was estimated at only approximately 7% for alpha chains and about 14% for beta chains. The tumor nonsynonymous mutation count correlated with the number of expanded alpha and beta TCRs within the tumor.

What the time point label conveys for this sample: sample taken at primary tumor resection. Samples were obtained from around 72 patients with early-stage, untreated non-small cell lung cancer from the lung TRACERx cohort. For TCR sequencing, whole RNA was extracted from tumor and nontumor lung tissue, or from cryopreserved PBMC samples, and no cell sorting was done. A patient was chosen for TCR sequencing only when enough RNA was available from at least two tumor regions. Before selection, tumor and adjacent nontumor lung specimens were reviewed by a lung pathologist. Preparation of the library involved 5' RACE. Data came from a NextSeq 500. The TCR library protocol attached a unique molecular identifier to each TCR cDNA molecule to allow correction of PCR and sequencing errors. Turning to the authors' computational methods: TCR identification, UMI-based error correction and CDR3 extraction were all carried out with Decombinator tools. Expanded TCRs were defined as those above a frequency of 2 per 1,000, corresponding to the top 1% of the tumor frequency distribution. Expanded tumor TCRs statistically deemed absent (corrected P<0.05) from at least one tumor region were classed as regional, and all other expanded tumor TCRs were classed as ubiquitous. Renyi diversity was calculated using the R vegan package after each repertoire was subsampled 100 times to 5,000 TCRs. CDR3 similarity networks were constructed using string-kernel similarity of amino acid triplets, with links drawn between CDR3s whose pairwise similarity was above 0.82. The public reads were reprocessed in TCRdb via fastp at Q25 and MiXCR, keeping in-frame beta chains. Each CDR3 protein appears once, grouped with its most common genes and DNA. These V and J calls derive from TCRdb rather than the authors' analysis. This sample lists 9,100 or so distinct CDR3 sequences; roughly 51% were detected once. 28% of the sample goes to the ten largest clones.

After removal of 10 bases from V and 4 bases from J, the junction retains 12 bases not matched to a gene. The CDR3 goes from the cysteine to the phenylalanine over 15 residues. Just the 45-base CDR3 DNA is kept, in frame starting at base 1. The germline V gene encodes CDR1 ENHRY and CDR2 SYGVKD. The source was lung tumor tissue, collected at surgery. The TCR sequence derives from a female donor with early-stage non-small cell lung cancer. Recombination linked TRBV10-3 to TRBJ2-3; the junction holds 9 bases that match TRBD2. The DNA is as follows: TGTGCCACCTCTATAGCGGGGGCCCCATCAGATACGCAGTATTTT. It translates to CATSIAGAPSDTQYF.